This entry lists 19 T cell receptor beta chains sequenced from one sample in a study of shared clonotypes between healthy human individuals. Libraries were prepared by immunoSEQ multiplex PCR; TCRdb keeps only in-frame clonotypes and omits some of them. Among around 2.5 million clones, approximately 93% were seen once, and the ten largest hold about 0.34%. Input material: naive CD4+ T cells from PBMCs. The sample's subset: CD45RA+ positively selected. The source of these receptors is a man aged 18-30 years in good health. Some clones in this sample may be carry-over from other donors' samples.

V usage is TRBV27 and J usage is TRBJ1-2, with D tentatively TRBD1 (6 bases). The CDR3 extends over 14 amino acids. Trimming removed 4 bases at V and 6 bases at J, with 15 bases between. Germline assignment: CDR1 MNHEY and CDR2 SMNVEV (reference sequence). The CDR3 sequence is CASSSTWTANGYTF. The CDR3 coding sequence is TGTGCCAGCAGTTCTACGTGGACAGCAAATGGCTACACCTTC.

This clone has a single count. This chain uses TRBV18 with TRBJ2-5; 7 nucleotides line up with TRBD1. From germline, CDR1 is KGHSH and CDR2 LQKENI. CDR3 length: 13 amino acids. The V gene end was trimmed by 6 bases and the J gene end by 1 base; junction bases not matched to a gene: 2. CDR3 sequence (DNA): TGTGCCAGCTCCCGACAGGGCCAAGAGACCCAGTACTTC. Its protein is CASSRQGQETQYF.

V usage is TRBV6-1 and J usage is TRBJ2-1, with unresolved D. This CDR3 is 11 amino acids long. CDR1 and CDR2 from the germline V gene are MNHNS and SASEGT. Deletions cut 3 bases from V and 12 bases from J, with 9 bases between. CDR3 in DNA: TGTGCCAGCAGTGAGGACGAGGTGCAGTTCTTC. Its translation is CASSEDEVQFF.

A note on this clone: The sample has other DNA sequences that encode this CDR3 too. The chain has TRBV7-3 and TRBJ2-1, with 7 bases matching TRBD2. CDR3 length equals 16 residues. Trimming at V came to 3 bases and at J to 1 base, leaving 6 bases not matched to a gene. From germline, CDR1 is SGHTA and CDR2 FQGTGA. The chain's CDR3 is CASSFGGSGSYNEQFF. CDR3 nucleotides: TGTGCCAGCAGCTTCGGCGGGAGTGGGTCCTACAATGAGCAGTTCTTC.

CDR3 coding DNA: TGCGCCAGCAGCTTGGATGGTAACCAGCCGTCCACCATATATTTT. Its protein is CASSLDGNQPSTIYF. The rearrangement joins TRBV5-1 to TRBJ1-3; D remains unclear. V lost 0 bases, J lost 9 bases, and 16 bases lay in between. CDR3 length: 15 amino acids. Per the germline V gene, CDR1 is SGHRS and CDR2 is YFSETQ.

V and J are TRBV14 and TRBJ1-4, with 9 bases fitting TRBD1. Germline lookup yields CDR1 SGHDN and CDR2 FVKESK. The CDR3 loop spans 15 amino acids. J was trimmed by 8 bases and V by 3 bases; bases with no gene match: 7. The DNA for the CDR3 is TGTGCCAGCAGCCAGTACCGGGACAGGGTGGAAAAACTGTTTTTT. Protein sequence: CASSQYRDRVEKLFF. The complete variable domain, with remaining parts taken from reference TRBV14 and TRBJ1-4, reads EAGVTQFPSHSVIEKGQTVTLRCDPISGHDNLYWYRRVMGKEIKFLLHFVKESKQDESGMPNNRFLAERTGGTYSTLKVQPAELEDSGVYFCASSQYRDRVEKLFFGSGTQLSVL.

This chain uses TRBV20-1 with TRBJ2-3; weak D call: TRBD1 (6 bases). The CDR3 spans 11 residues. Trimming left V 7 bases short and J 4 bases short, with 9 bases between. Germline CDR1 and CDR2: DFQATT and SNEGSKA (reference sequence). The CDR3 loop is CSVTGPDTQYF. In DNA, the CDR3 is TGCAGTGTCACAGGGCCAGATACGCAGTATTTT.

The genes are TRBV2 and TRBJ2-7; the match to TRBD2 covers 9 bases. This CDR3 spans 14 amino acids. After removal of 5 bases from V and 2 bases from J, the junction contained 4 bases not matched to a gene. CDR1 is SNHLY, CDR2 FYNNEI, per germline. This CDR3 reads CASSPGLATYEQYF. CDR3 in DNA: TGTGCCAGCAGTCCGGGACTAGCTACCTACGAGCAGTACTTC. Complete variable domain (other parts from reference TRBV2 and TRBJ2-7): EPEVTQTPSHQVTQMGQEVILRCVPISNHLYFYWYRQILGQKVEFLVSFYNNEISEKSEIFDDQFSVERPDGSNFTLKIRSTKLEDSAMYFCASSPGLATYEQYFGPGTRLTVT.

CDR3 DNA sequence: TGTGCTAGTGGTTTGGTATTTGGGGATAGCTCCTACAATGAGCAGTTCTTC. Translated, it gives CASGLVFGDSSYNEQFF. The chain couples TRBV12-5 to TRBJ2-1; no firm D call. Per the germline V gene, CDR1 is LGHNT and CDR2 is FRNRAP. Between the trimmed V and J ends, which lost 0 bases and 0 bases, there was a span of 12 bases. The CDR3 is 17 residues long.

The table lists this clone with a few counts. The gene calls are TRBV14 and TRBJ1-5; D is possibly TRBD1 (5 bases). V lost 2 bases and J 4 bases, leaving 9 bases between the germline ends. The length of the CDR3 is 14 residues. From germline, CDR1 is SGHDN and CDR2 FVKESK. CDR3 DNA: TGTGCCAGCAGCCAATCGGGGCGGAATCAGCCCCAGCATTTT. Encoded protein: CASSQSGRNQPQHF.

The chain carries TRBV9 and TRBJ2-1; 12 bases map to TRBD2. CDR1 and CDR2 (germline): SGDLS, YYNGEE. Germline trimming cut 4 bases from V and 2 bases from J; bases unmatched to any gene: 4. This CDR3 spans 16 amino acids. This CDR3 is CASSPPSGRAYNEQFF. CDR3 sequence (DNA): TGTGCCAGCAGCCCACCTAGCGGGAGGGCCTACAATGAGCAGTTCTTC.

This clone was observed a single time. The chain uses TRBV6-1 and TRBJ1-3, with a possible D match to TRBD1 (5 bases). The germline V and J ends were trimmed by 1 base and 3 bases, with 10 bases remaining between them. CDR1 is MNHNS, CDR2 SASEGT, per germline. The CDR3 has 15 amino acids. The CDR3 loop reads CASSEGQGRGNTIYF. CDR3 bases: TGTGCCAGCAGTGAAGGGCAGGGCCGTGGAAACACCATATATTTT.

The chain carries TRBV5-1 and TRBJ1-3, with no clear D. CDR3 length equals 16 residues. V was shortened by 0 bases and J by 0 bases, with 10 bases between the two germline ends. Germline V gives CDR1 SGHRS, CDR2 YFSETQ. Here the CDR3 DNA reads TGCGCCAGCAGCTTGGAGGGAACTAGCTCTGGAAACACCATATATTTT. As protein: CASSLEGTSSGNTIYF.

CDR3 coding DNA: TGTGCCAGTAGGAACTTACAGGGGGCGGCGTCTGGGGCCAACGTCCTGACTTTC. It is translated as CASRNLQGAASGANVLTF. The rearrangement uses TRBV19 and TRBJ2-6; 9 nucleotides agree with TRBD1. The germline V gene encodes CDR1 LNHDA and CDR2 SQIVND (reference sequence). The V segment lost 6 bases and the J segment 1 base; nucleotides outside the gene matches: 10. The length of the CDR3 is 18 residues.

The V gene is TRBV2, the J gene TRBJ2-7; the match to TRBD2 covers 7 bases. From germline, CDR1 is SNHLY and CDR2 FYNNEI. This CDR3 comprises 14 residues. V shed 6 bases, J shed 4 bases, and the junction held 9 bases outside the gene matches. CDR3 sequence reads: CASRDPGGFYEQYF. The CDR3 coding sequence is TGTGCCAGCAGGGACCCCGGGGGGTTTTACGAGCAGTACTTC. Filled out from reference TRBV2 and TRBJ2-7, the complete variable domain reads EPEVTQTPSHQVTQMGQEVILRCVPISNHLYFYWYRQILGQKVEFLVSFYNNEISEKSEIFDDQFSVERPDGSNFTLKIRSTKLEDSAMYFCASRDPGGFYEQYFGPGTRLTVT.

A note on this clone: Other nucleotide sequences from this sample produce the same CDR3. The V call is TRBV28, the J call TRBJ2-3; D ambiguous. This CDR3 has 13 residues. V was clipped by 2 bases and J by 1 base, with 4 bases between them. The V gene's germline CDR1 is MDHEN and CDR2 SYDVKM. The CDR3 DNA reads TGTGCCAGCAGTTTAGGTGGCACAGATACGCAGTATTTT. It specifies CASSLGGTDTQYF.

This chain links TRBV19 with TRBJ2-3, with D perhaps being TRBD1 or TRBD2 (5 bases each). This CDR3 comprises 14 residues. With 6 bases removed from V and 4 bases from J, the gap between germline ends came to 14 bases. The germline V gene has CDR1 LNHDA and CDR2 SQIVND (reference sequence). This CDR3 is CASSPRGAPDTQYF. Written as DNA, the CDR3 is TGTGCCAGTAGCCCTAGGGGAGCCCCAGATACGCAGTATTTT.

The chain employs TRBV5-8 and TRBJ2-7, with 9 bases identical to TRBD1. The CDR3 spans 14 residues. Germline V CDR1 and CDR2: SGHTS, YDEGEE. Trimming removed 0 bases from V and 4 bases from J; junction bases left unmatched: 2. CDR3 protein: CASSLVGQGYEQYF. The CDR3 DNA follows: TGTGCCAGCAGCTTGGTCGGACAGGGGTACGAGCAGTACTTC.

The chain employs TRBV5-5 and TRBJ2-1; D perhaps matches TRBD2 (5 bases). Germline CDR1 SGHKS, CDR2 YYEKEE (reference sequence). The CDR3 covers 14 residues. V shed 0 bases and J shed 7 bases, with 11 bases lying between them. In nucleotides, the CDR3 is TGTGCCAGCAGCTTGGGACTACCCAGGAATGAGCAGTTCTTC. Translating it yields CASSLGLPRNEQFF.